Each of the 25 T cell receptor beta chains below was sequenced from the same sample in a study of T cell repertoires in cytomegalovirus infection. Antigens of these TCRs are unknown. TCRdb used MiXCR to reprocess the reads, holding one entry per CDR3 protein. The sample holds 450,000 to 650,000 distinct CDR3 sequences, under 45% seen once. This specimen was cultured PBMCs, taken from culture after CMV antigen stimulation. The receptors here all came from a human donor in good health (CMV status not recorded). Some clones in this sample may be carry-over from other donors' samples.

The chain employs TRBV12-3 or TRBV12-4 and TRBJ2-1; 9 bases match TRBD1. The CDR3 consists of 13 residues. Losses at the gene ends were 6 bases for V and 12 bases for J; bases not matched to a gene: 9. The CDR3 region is CASRKQGADLQFF. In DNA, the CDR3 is TGTGCCAGCAGGAAACAGGGGGCGGACCTGCAGTTCTTC.

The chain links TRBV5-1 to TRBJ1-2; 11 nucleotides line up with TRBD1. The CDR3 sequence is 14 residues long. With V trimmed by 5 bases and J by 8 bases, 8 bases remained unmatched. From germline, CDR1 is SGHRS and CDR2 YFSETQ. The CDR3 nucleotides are TGCGCCAGCAGTCGGGACAGGGGGATAGACGGCTACACCTTC. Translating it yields CASSRDRGIDGYTF.

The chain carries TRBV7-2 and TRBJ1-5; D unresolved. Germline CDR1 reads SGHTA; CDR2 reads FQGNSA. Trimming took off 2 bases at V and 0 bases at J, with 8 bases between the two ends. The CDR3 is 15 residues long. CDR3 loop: CASSLRDYSNQPQHF. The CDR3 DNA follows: TGTGCCAGCAGCTTACGGGATTATAGCAATCAGCCCCAGCATTTT.

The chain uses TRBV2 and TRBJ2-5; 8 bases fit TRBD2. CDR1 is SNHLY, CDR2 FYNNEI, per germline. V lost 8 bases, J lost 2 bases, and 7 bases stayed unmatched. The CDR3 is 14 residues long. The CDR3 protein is CASETSGLQETQYF. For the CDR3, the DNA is TGTGCCAGCGAAACTAGCGGACTACAAGAGACCCAGTACTTC.

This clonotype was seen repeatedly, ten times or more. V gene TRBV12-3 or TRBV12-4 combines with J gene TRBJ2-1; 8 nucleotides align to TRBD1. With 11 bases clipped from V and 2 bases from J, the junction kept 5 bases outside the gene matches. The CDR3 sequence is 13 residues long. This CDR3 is CASNRGTYNEQFF. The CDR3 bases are TGTGCCTCGAACAGGGGGACCTACAATGAGCAGTTCTTC.

Here the CDR3 DNA reads TGTGCCAGCAGCTCGCCCTCCAGCGGGGGAACTGAGCAGTTCTTC. Translation: CASSSPSSGGTEQFF. This rearrangement joins TRBV7-2 to TRBJ2-1; 8 nucleotides line up with TRBD2. There are 15 residues in the CDR3. V lost 4 bases and J lost 9; bases outside the gene matches: 11. In germline, CDR1 is SGHTA, CDR2 FQGNSA.

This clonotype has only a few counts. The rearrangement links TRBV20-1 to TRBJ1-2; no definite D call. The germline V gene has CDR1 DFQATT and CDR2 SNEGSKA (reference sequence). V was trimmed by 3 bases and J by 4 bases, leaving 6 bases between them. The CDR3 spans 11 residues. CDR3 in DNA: TGCAGTGCTAGGGGTTTCTATGGCTACACCTTC. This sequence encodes CSARGFYGYTF.

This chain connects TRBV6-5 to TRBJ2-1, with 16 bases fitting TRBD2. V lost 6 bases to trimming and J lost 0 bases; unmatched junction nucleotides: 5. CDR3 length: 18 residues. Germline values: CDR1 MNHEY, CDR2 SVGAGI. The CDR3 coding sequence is TGTGCCAGCAGAGGGACTAGCGGGAGGGTTTTCTCCTACAATGAGCAGTTCTTC. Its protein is CASRGTSGRVFSYNEQFF.

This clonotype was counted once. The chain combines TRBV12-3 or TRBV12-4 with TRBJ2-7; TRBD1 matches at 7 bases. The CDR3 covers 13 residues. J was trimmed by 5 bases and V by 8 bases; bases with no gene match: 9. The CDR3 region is CASGDRVRDEQYF. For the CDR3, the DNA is TGTGCCAGCGGCGACAGGGTACGTGACGAGCAGTACTTC.

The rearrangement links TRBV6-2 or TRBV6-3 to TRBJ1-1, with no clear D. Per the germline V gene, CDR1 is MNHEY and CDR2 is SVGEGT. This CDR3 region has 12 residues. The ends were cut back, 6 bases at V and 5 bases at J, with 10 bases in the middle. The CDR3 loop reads CASRNPLTEAFF. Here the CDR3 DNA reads TGTGCCAGCAGAAACCCATTAACTGAAGCTTTCTTT.

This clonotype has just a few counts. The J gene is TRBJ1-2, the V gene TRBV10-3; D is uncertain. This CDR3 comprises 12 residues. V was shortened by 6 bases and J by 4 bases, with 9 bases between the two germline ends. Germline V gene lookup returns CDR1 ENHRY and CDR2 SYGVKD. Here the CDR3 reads CAISDTSYGYTF. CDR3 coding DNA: TGTGCCATCAGCGACACTTCCTATGGCTACACCTTC.

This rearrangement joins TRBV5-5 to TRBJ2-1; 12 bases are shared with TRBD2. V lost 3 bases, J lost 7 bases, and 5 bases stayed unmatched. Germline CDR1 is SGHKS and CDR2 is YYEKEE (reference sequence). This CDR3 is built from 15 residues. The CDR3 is CASSWGTSGPNEQFF. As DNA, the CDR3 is TGTGCCAGCAGCTGGGGGACTAGCGGGCCAAATGAGCAGTTCTTC.

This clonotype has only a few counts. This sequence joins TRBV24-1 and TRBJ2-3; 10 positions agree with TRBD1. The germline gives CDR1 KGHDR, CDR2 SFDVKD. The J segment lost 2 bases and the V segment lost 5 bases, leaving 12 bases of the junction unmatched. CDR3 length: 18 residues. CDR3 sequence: CATSGPPRTGGLTDTQYF. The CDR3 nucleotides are TGTGCCACCAGTGGCCCCCCCCGGACAGGGGGGCTCACAGATACGCAGTATTTT.

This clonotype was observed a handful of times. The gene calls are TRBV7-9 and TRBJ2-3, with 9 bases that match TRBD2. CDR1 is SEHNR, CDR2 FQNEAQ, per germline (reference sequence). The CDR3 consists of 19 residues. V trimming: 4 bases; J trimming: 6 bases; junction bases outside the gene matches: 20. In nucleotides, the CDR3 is TGTGCCAGCAGCTCTGGGGGGGCTAGCGGGGACCCCACGCAGGATACGCAGTATTTT. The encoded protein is CASSSGGASGDPTQDTQYF.

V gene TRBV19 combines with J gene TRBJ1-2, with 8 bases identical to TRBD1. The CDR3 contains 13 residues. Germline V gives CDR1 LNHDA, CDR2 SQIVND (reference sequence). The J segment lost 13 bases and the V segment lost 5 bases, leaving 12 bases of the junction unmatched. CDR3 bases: TGTGCCAGTAGTCCTCAAGGCGGACAGGGAGCCACCTTC. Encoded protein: CASSPQGGQGATF.

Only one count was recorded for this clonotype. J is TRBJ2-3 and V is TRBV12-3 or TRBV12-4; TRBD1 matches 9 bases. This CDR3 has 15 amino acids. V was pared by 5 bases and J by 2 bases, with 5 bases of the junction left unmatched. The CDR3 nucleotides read TGTGCCAGCAGTAGACAGGGGGTTATCACAGATACGCAGTATTTT. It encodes CASSRQGVITDTQYF.

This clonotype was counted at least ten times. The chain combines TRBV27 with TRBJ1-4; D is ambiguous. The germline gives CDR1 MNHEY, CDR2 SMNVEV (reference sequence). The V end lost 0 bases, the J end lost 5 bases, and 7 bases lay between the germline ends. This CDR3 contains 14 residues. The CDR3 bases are TGTGCCAGCAGTTTATCGACCACAAATGAAAAACTGTTTTTT. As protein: CASSLSTTNEKLFF.

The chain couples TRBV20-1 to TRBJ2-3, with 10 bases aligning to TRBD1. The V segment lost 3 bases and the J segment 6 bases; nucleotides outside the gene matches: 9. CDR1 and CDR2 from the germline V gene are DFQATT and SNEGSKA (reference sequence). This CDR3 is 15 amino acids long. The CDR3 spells CSASRQGAVGDTQYF. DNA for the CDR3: TGCAGTGCTAGCCGACAGGGGGCGGTGGGGGATACGCAGTATTTT.

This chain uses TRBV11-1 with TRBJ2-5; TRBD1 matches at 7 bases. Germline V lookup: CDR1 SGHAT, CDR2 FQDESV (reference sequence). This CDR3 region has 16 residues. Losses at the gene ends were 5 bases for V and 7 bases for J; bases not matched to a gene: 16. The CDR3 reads CASSGETDRRPWTQYF. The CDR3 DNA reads TGTGCCAGCAGCGGAGAAACGGACAGGCGCCCTTGGACCCAGTACTTC.

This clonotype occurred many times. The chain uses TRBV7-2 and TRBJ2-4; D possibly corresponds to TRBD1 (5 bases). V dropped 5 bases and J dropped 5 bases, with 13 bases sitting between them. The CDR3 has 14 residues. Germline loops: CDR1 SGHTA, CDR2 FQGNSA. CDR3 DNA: TGTGCCAGCAGCCCCAGGGCCCCCCAAAACATTCAGTACTTC. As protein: CASSPRAPQNIQYF.

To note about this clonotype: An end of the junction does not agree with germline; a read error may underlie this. CDR3 in DNA: TGTGCCAGCACAGGAGAACGGACAGGTAGTTTGAGGCACTTC. It codes for CASTGERTGSLRHF. The V call is TRBV6-2 or TRBV6-3, the J call TRBJ2-1, with 7 bases fitting TRBD1. Germline loops: CDR1 MNHEY, CDR2 SVGEGT. The CDR3 length is 14 residues.

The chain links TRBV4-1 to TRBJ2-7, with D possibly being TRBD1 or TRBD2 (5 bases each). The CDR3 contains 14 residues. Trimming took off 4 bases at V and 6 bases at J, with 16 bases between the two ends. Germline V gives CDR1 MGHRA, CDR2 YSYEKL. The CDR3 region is CASSRGPSPSEQYF. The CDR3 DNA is TGCGCCAGCAGCCGGGGACCGTCCCCATCCGAGCAGTACTTC.

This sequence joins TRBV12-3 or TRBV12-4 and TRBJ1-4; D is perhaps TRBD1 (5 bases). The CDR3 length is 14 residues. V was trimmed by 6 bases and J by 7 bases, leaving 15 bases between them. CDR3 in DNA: TGTGCCAGCAGCTCTATCGGGGGGGGTGAAAAACTGTTTTTT. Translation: CASSSIGGGEKLFF.

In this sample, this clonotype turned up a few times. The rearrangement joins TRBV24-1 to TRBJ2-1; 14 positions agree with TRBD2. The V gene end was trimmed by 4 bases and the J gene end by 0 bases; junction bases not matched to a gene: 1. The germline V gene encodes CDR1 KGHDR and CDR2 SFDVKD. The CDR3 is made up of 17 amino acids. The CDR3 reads CATSEGTSGSSYNEQFF. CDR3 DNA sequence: TGTGCCACCAGTGAGGGGACTAGCGGGAGCTCCTACAATGAGCAGTTCTTC.

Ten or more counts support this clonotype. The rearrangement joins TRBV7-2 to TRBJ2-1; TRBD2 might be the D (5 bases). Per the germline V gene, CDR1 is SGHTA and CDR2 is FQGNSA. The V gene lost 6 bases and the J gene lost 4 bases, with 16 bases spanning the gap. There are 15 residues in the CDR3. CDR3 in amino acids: CASRSGESTYNEQFF. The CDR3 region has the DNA TGTGCCAGCAGGTCTGGGGAGTCGACGTACAATGAGCAGTTCTTC.